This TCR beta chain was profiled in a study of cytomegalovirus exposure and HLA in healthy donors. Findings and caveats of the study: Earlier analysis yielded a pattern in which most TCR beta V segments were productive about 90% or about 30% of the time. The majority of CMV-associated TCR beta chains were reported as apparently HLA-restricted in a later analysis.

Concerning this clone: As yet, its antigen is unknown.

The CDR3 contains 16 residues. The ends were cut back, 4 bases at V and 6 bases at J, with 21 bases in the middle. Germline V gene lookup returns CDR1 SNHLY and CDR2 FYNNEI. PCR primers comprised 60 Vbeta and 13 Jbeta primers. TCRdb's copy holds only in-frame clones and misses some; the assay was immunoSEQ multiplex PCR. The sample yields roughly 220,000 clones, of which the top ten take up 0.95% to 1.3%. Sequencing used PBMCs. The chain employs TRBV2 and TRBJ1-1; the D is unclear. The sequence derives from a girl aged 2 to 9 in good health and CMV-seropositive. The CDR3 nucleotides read TGTGCCAGCAGTGCCTCTGCACGAGGGCCAGAAGCTGAAGCTTTCTTT. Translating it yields CASSASARGPEAEAFF.